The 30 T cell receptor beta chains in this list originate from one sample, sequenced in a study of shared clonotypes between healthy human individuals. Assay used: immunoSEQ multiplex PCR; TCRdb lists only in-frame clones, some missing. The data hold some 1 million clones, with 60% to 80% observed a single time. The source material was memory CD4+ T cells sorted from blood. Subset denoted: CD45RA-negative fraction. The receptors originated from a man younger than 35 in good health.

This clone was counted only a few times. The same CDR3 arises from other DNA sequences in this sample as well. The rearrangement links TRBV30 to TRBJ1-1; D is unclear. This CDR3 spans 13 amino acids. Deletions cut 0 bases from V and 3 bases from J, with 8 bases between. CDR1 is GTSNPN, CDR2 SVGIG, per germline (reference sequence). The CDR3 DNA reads TGTGCCTGGAGTGTACGTCTCGACACTGAAGCTTTCTTT. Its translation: CAWSVRLDTEAFF. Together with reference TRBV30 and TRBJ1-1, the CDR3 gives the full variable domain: SQTIHQWPATLVQPVGSPLSLECTVEGTSNPNLYWYRQAAGRGLQLLFYSVGIGQISSEVPQNLSASRPQDRQFILSSKKLLLSDSGFYLCAWSVRLDTEAFFGQGTRLTVV.

CDR3 amino acids: CASSLVGTGDTQYF. In DNA form, the CDR3 reads TGCGCCAGCAGCTTGGTTGGGACAGGGGATACGCAGTATTTT. This chain connects TRBV5-1 to TRBJ2-3, with TRBD1 matching over 9 bases. The V gene's germline CDR1 is SGHRS and CDR2 YFSETQ. The CDR3 has 14 residues. Trimming at V came to 0 bases and at J to 6 bases, leaving 2 bases not matched to a gene. Full variable domain (rest looked up from reference TRBV5-1 and TRBJ2-3): KAGVTQTPRYLIKTRGQQVTLSCSPISGHRSVSWYQQTPGQGLQFLFEYFSETQRNKGNFPGRFSGRQFSNSRSEMNVSTLELGDSALYLCASSLVGTGDTQYFGPGTRLTVL.

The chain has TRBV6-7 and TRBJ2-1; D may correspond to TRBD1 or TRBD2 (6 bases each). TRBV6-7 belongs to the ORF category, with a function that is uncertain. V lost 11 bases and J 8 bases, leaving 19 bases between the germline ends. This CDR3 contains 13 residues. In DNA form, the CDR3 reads TGTGCCGGGACCGGGGGCGCCCGGGATGAGCAGTTCTTC. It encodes CAGTGGARDEQFF.

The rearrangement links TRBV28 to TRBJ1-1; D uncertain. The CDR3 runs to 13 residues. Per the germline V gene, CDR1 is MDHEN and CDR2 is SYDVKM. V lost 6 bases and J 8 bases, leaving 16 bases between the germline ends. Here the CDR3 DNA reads TGTGCCAGCAGCCTCTCCGGCGGTCGGGAAGCTTTCTTT. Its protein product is CASSLSGGREAFF. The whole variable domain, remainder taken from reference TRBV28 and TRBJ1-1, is DVKVTQSSRYLVKRTGEKVFLECVQDMDHENMFWYRQDPGLGLRLIYFSYDVKMKEKGDIPEGYSVSREKKERFSLILESASTNQTSMYLCASSLSGGREAFFGQGTRLTVV.

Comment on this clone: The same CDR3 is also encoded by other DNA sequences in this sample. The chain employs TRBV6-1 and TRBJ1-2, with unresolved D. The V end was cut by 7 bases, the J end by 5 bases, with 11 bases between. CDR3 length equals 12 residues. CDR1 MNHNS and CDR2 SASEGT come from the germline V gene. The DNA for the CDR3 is TGTGCCAGCACCGAAAGAGGGTATGGCTACACCTTC. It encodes CASTERGYGYTF.

CDR3 sequence (DNA): TGTGCCAGTAGCAACAGGGGGCTCGGGGAGACCCAGTACTTC. Its translation: CASSNRGLGETQYF. The rearrangement uses TRBV19 and TRBJ2-5; 9 bases are a match to TRBD1. CDR3 length: 14 residues. Germline assignment: CDR1 LNHDA and CDR2 SQIVND (reference sequence). J lost 5 bases, V lost 6 bases, and 7 bases had no gene match. Looking up the rest from reference TRBV19 and TRBJ2-5 gives the full variable domain: DGGITQSPKYLFRKEGQNVTLSCEQNLNHDAMYWYRQDPGQGLRLIYYSQIVNDFQKGDIAEGYSVSREKKESFPLTVTSAQKNPTAFYLCASSNRGLGETQYFGPGTRLLVL.

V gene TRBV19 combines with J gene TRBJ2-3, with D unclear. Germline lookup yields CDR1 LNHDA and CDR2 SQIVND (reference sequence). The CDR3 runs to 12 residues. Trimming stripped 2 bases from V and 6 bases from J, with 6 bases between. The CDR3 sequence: CASSIWKDTQYF. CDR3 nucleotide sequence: TGTGCCAGTAGTATATGGAAGGATACGCAGTATTTT. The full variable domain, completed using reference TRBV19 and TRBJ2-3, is DGGITQSPKYLFRKEGQNVTLSCEQNLNHDAMYWYRQDPGQGLRLIYYSQIVNDFQKGDIAEGYSVSREKKESFPLTVTSAQKNPTAFYLCASSIWKDTQYFGPGTRLTVL.

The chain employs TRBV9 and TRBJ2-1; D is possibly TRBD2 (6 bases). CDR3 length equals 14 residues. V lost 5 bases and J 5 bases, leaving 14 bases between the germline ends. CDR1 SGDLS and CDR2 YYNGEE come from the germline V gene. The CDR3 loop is CASSAGLSNNEQFF. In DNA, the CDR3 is TGTGCCAGCAGTGCGGGACTCAGCAACAATGAGCAGTTCTTC.

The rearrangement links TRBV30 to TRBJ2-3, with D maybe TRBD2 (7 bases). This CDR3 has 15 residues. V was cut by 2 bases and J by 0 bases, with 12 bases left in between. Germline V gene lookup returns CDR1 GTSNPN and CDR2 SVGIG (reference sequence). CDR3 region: CAWSSAGHSTDTQYF. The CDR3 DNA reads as TGTGCCTGGAGTTCAGCGGGACATAGCACAGATACGCAGTATTTT.

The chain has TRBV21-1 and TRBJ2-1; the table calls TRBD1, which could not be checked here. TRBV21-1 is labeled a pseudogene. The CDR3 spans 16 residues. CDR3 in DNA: TGTGCCAGCAGCAGGGACAGGGGGTACACCTACAATGAGCAGTTCTTC. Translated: CASSRDRGYTYNEQFF.

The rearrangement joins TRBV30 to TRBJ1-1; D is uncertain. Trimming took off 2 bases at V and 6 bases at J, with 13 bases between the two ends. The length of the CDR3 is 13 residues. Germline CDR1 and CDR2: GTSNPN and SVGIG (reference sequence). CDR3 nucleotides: TGTGCCTGGAGTTCGACGGCCCGCTCTGAAGCTTTCTTT. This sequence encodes CAWSSTARSEAFF.

The CDR3 DNA reads as TGTGCCTGGAGGCGAGCGGGAGACACCGGGGAGCTGTTTTTT. Amino acids: CAWRRAGDTGELFF. The chain joins TRBV30 to TRBJ2-2; 8 positions match TRBD2. The CDR3 has 14 residues. The germline CDR1 and CDR2 sequences are GTSNPN and SVGIG (reference sequence). The V gene end was trimmed by 3 bases and the J gene end by 3 bases; junction bases not matched to a gene: 3.

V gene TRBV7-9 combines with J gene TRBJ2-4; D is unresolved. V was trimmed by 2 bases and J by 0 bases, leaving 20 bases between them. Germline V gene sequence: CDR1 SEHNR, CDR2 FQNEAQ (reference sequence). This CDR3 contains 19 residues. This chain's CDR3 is CASSLSVMTGPLAKNIQYF. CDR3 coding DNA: TGTGCCAGCAGCTTATCAGTAATGACTGGTCCTTTAGCCAAAAACATTCAGTACTTC. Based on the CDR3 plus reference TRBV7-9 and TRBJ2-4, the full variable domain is DTGVSQNPRHKITKRGQNVTFRCDPISEHNRLYWYRQTLGQGPEFLTYFQNEAQLEKSRLLSDRFSAERPKGSFSTLEIQRTEQGDSAMYLCASSLSVMTGPLAKNIQYFGAGTRLSVL.

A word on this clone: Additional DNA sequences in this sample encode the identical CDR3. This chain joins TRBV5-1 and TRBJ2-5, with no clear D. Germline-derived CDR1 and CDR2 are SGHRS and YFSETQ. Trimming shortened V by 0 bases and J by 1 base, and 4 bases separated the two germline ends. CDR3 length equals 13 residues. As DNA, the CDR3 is TGCGCCAGCAGCTTGGGGGGCCAAGAGACCCAGTACTTC. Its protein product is CASSLGGQETQYF.

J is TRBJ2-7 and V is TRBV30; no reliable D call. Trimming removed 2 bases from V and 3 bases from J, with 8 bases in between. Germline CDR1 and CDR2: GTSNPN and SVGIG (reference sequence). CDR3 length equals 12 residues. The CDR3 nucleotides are TGTGCCTGGAGTCCCCTAGGCTACGAGCAGTACTTC. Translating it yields CAWSPLGYEQYF.

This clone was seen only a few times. The CDR3: CASTPRMGTGELFF. The CDR3 nucleotides read TGTGCCAGTACCCCGCGTATGGGCACCGGGGAGCTGTTTTTT. V is TRBV19 and J is TRBJ2-2; D gene uncertain. The V end lost 7 bases, the J end lost 4 bases, and 13 bases lay between the germline ends. The length of the CDR3 is 14 residues. Germline V CDR1 and CDR2: LNHDA, SQIVND (reference sequence).

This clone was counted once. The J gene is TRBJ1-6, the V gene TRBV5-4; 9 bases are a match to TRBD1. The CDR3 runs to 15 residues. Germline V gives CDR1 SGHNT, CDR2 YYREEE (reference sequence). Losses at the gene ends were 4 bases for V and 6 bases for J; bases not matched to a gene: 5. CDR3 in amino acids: CASSGGDRANSPLHF. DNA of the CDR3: TGTGCCAGCAGCGGGGGGGACAGGGCTAATTCACCCCTCCACTTT. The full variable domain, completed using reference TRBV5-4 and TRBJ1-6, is ETGVTQSPTHLIKTRGQQVTLRCSSQSGHNTVSWYQQALGQGPQFIFQYYREEENGRGNFPPRFSGLQFPNYSSELNVNALELDDSALYLCASSGGDRANSPLHFGNGTRLTVT.

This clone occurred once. DNA for the CDR3: TGCGCCAGCAGCCAGCGGACTAGCGGGGGCAAAGAGACCCAGTACTTC. Encoded protein: CASSQRTSGGKETQYF. J is TRBJ2-5 and V is TRBV4-1; 13 positions match TRBD2. CDR1 is MGHRA and CDR2 is YSYEKL in the germline V gene. Unmatched junction bases numbered 4, after V lost 3 bases and J lost 3 bases. The CDR3 runs 16 residues.

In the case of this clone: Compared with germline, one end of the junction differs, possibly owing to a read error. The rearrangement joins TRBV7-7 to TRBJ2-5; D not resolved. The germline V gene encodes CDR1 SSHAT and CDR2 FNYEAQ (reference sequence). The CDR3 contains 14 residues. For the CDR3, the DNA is TGTGCTAGCAGTCCCGGACGAATTGAGGAGACCCAGTACTTC. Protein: CASSPGRIEETQYF.

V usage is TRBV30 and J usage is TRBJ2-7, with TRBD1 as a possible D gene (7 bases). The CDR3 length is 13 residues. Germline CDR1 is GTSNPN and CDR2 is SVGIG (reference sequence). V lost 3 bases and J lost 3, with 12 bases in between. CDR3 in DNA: TGTGCCTGGAGCGGGAGACAGGGCTACGAGCAGTACTTC. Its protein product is CAWSGRQGYEQYF.

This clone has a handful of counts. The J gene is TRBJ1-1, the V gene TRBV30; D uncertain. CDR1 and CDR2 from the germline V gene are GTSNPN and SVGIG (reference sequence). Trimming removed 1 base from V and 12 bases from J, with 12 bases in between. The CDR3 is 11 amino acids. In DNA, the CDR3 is TGTGCCTGGAGTGGGGTAAGGGAAACTTTCTTT. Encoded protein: CAWSGVRETFF. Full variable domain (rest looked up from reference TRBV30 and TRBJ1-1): SQTIHQWPATLVQPVGSPLSLECTVEGTSNPNLYWYRQAAGRGLQLLFYSVGIGQISSEVPQNLSASRPQDRQFILSSKKLLLSDSGFYLCAWSGVRETFFGQGTRLTVV.

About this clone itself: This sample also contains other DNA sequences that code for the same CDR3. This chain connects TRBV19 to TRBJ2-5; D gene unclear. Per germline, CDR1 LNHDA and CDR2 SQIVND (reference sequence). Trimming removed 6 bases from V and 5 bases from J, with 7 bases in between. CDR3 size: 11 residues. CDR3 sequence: CASRAGETQYF. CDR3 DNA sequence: TGTGCCAGTAGGGCTGGGGAGACCCAGTACTTC.

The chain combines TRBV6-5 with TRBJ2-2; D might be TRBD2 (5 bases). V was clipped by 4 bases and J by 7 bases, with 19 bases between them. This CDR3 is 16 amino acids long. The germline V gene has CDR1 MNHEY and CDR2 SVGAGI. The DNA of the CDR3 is TGTGCCAGCAGTTTTCTCGAGGCAGGAGGCGGCGGGGAGCTGTTTTTT. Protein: CASSFLEAGGGGELFF.

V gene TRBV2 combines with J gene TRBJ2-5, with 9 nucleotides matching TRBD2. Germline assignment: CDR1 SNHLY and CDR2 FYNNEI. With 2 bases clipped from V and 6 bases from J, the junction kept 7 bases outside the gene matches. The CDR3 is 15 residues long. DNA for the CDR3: TGTGCCAGCAGTGAATCTAGCGGGAATCTCAAGACCCAGTACTTC. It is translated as CASSESSGNLKTQYF.

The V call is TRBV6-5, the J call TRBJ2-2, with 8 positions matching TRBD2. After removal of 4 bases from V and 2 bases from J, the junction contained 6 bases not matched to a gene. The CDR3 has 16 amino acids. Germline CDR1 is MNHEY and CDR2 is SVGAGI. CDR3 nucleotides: TGTGCCAGCAGTTCGAGCGGACTAGCCAACACCGGGGAGCTGTTTTTT. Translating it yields CASSSSGLANTGELFF.

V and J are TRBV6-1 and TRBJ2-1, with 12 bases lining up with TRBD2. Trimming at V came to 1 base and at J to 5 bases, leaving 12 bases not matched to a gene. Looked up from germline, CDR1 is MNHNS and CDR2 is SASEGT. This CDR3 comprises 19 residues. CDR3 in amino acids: CASSEDPTFLAGGDNEQFF. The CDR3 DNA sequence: TGTGCCAGCAGTGAAGACCCAACCTTCCTAGCGGGGGGGGACAATGAGCAGTTCTTC.

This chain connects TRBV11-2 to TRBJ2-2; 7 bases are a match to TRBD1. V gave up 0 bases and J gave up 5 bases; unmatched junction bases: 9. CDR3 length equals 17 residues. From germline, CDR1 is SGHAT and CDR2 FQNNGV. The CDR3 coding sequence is TGTGCCAGCAGCTTAGATTCAAAACAGGGGATGACCGGGGAGCTGTTTTTT. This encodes CASSLDSKQGMTGELFF.

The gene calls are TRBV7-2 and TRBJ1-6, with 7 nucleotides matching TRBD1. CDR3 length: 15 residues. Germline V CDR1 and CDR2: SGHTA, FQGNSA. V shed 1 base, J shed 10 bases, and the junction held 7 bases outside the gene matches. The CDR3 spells CASSLVIGGQSPLHF. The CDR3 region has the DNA TGTGCCAGCAGCTTAGTAATAGGGGGCCAATCACCCCTCCACTTT.

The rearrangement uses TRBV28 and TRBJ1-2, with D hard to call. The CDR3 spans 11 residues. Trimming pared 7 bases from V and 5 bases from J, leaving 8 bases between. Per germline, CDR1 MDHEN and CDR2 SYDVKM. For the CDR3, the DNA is TGTGCCAGCATTGACAAGTATGGCTACACCTTC. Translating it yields CASIDKYGYTF.

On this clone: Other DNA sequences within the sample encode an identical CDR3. CDR3 amino acids: CASSLEGRTEAFF. The CDR3 DNA reads TGTGCCAGCAGCTTAGAGGGGCGGACTGAAGCTTTCTTT. The rearrangement joins TRBV7-9 to TRBJ1-1; weak D call: TRBD1 (5 bases). Trimming removed 1 base from V and 5 bases from J, with 8 bases in between. CDR1 SEHNR and CDR2 FQNEAQ come from the germline V gene (reference sequence). The CDR3 is 13 residues long.